The T cell receptor beta chain described here comes from a study of T cells expressing NK-cell markers. Study-level findings and limits: Nothing established the HCMV specificity of expanded NKG2C+ T cell clones. These clonotypes also led the CD3+CD56-NKG2C+ fraction in a handful of donors. In 5 or 6 donors, dominant NKG2C+ clonotypes were roughly 1.0-8% of CD8+ T cells.

This CDR3 comprises 16 residues. Germline CDR1 is LNHNV and CDR2 is YYDKDF (reference sequence). A note on this clonotype: The antigen is not known.

Synthesis of TCR beta cDNA relied on 5'RACE template switching carrying UMIs. Using the 5' RACE reads, TCRdb records one entry per CDR3 protein without DNA. Its clone listing holds some 410,000 distinct CDR3 sequences. The receptor was isolated from a woman between 18 and 70 years old in good health. The gene calls are TRBV15 and TRBJ2-7; TCRdb's D gene call, TRBD2, goes unchecked for lack of DNA. Sequenced input: blood T cells: a sorted CD56 or NKG2C T cell subset, CD4+ or CD8+ T cells, or bulk PBMC T cells (not recorded which). CDR3 protein: CATSRGAGGISYEQYF.